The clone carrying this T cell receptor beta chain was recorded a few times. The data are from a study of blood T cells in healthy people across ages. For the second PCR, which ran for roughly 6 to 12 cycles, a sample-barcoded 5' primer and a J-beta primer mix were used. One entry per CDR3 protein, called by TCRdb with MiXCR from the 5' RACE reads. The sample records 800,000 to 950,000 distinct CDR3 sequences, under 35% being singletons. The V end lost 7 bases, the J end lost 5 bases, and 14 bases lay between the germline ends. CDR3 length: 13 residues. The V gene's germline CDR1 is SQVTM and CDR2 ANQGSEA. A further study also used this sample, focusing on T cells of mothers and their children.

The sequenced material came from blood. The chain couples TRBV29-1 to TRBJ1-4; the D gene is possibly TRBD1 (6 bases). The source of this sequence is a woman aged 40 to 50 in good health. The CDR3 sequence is CSAAWGRNEKLFF. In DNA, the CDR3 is TGCAGCGCCGCGTGGGGGCGAAATGAAAAACTGTTTTTT.